A single sample gave rise to the 15 T cell receptor beta chains below, sequenced in a study of molecular identifiers for immune sequencing clone quantification. TCRdb ran MiXCR on the PCR reads and lists one entry per CDR3 protein. Of hundreds of thousands of distinct CDR3 sequences in the sample, 20% to 25% are singletons; the top ten hold under 0.95%. The sample consisted of naive CD8+ T cells from blood, with Jurkat cell RNA spiked in. Noted subset: FACS-sorted CD8+CD4-CCR7+CD45RA+ naive T cells. The receptors shown here come from a human donor in good health. Some libraries in this study had Jurkat cell RNA spiked in.

This clonotype was recorded at least ten times. The chain is built from TRBV5-5 and TRBJ1-3; perhaps TRBD1 as D (6 bases). The CDR3 is 16 amino acids. The V end lost 0 bases, the J end lost 0 bases, and 10 bases lay between the germline ends. The germline V gene encodes CDR1 SGHKS and CDR2 YYEKEE (reference sequence). The CDR3 nucleotides read TGTGCCAGCAGCTTGGAGGGGGACCTCTCTGGAAACACCATATATTTT. The encoded protein is CASSLEGDLSGNTIYF.

Ten or more counts support this clonotype. V and J are TRBV7-9 and TRBJ2-7, with TRBD1 matching over 8 bases. V gave up 5 bases and J gave up 3 bases; unmatched junction bases: 9. CDR3 length equals 15 residues. Germline V gene data show CDR1 as SEHNR and CDR2 as FQNEAQ (reference sequence). The CDR3 bases are TGTGCCAGCAGCCCTACGGGACAGGCGATCTACGAGCAGTACTTC. The encoded protein is CASSPTGQAIYEQYF.

Worth noting for this clonotype: One junction end disagrees with the germline gene, perhaps due to a read error. The chain couples TRBV28 to TRBJ2-3, with 9 bases matching TRBD2. The CDR3 contains 15 residues. The germline V gene has CDR1 MDHEN and CDR2 SYDVKM. CDR3 in DNA: TGTGCCTGCAGTTCGCGGACTAGCGGCACAGATACGCAGTATTTT. It specifies CACSSRTSGTDTQYF.

This clonotype was counted at least ten times. The chain is built from TRBV7-2 and TRBJ2-7; no firm D call. The CDR3 extends over 15 amino acids. V lost 1 base and J lost 2, with 12 bases in between. In germline, CDR1 is SGHTA, CDR2 FQGNSA. The CDR3 nucleotides are TGTGCCAGCAGCTTAGTCGCGTCCGCCCCCTACGAGCAGTACTTC. This codes for CASSLVASAPYEQYF.

This chain connects TRBV2 to TRBJ2-3, with 7 bases that match TRBD1. V lost 5 bases, J lost 2 bases, and 7 bases stayed unmatched. Germline V gene sequence: CDR1 SNHLY, CDR2 FYNNEI. CDR3 length equals 15 residues. DNA of the CDR3: TGTGCCAGCAGTCAGTACGACAGGGCCACAGATACGCAGTATTTT. It specifies CASSQYDRATDTQYF.

This clonotype showed up many times. The J gene is TRBJ2-3, the V gene TRBV4-3; 8 bases map to TRBD2. This CDR3 region has 15 residues. V was pared by 0 bases and J by 2 bases, with 1 base of the junction left unmatched. The V gene's germline CDR1 is LGHNA and CDR2 YSLEER. In DNA, the CDR3 is TGCGCCAGCAGCCAAGACGGGAGGGCCACAGATACGCAGTATTTT. Translated: CASSQDGRATDTQYF.

This clonotype was counted ten times or more. This chain joins TRBV5-1 and TRBJ2-7; 7 bases align to TRBD1. CDR1 SGHRS and CDR2 YFSETQ come from the germline V gene. Trimming took 3 bases from V and 5 from J; bases not matched to a gene: 8. The CDR3 covers 14 residues. The CDR3 here is CASSSDRENDEQYF. CDR3 nucleotides: TGCGCCAGCAGCTCTGACAGGGAAAACGACGAGCAGTACTTC.

This clonotype was picked up a small number of times. The junction departs from the called germline gene at one end, perhaps through a read error. J is TRBJ2-7 and V is TRBV25-1; no firm D call. The CDR3 has 11 amino acids. Germline-derived CDR1 and CDR2 are MGHDK and SYGVNS. Here the CDR3 DNA reads TGTGTCAGCAGTGACCTCTACGAGCAGTACTTC. Protein product: CVSSDLYEQYF.

Many counts were recorded for this clonotype. This CDR3 is CASSVEASGSLPQYF. The CDR3 bases are TGTGCCAGCAGCGTAGAGGCTAGCGGGAGCCTCCCGCAGTATTTT. This chain links TRBV9 with TRBJ2-3, with 10 positions matching TRBD2. Germline loops: CDR1 SGDLS, CDR2 YYNGEE. The V and J ends lost 0 bases and 10 bases, in that order; junction bases with no gene match: 8. The CDR3 runs to 15 residues.

In regard to this clonotype: A much larger clone sits a single nucleotide away, making a read error possible. The CDR3 DNA is TGTGCCAGCAGTTATCGGTCGGGGGGGACTGGAGCTTTCTTT. Protein: CASSYRSGGTGAFF. This rearrangement joins TRBV6-2 or TRBV6-3 to TRBJ1-1; possible D gene TRBD1, 5 bases. The germline V gene has CDR1 MNHEY and CDR2 SVGEGT. The CDR3 is made up of 14 amino acids.

This clonotype was seen at least ten times. The rearrangement links TRBV6-1 to TRBJ2-1; D remains ambiguous. The germline gives CDR1 MNHNS, CDR2 SASEGT. V was pared by 5 bases and J by 0 bases, with 8 bases between. CDR3 length: 14 amino acids. DNA of the CDR3: TGTGCCAGCAGTCTACAGAGCTCCTACAATGAGCAGTTCTTC. Its protein is CASSLQSSYNEQFF.

This clonotype was observed at least ten times. The chain employs TRBV2 and TRBJ2-5; no clear D gene. The ends were cut back, 1 base at V and 3 bases at J, with 6 bases in the middle. The length of the CDR3 is 13 residues. The germline gives CDR1 SNHLY, CDR2 FYNNEI. The CDR3 loop is CASSEVGKETQYF. The CDR3 DNA sequence: TGTGCCAGCAGTGAAGTGGGGAAAGAGACCCAGTACTTC.

This clonotype was counted ten times or more. The V gene is TRBV29-1, the J gene TRBJ2-4; D might be TRBD2 (7 bases). The germline V and J ends were trimmed by 7 bases and 5 bases, with 18 bases remaining between them. The CDR3 is 14 residues long. CDR1 is SQVTM and CDR2 is ANQGSEA in the germline V gene. The CDR3 coding sequence is TGCAGCGCGCGGGGGCTAGCCGGGCAAAACATTCAGTACTTC. Protein sequence: CSARGLAGQNIQYF.

Remarks on this clonotype: A read error is possible here, since a much larger clone lies one base away. The chain has TRBV7-9 and TRBJ2-2, with D perhaps TRBD1 or TRBD2 (5 bases each). The CDR3 contains 16 residues. Germline CDR1 SEHNR, CDR2 FQNEAQ (reference sequence). The V end lost 0 bases, the J end lost 6 bases, and 14 bases lay between the germline ends. CDR3 residues: CASSLAVMGVAGELFF. The DNA for the CDR3 is TGTGCCAGCAGCTTAGCCGTGATGGGGGTCGCCGGGGAGCTGTTTTTT.

The J gene is TRBJ2-2, the V gene TRBV6-6; tentatively, D is TRBD2 (5 bases). Between the trimmed V and J ends, which lost 7 bases and 5 bases, there was a span of 8 bases. Germline V gene lookup returns CDR1 MNHNY and CDR2 SVGAGI (reference sequence). CDR3 length: 12 amino acids. CDR3 sequence (DNA): TGTGCCAGCATGGCGGGTACCGGGGAGCTGTTTTTT. Its protein is CASMAGTGELFF.